Sequencing of this TCR beta chain was carried out in a study of CXCR3 chemokines and chemotherapy response in bladder cancer. CDR1 and CDR2 (germline): MNHNY, SVGAGI (reference sequence). This CDR3 is built from 18 residues. TCRdb re-called the PCR reads with MiXCR, one entry per CDR3 protein. The table records about 5,000 distinct CDR3 sequences, approximately 14% of them present only once. The sequence came from a human donor with bladder cancer that responded to neoadjuvant chemotherapy. This specimen was acquired from a patient whose treatment included neoadjuvant chemotherapy. V is TRBV6-6 and J is TRBJ2-1, with 8 bases matching TRBD2. With the DNA end fitting TRBJ2-7 better, the J assignment may be wrong. DNA for the CDR3: TGTGCCAGCACCAAAGACAGAGCGGGGGCCACCAGCCCCTACGAGCAGTACTTC. This codes for CASTKDRAGATSPYEQYF.